This T cell receptor (beta chain) was identified in a study of blood T cell repertoires in COVID-19. Everyone who took part was roughly 18 to 89 years old, and they came from about 23 US areas. In assigning cohorts, the study relied on participant-reported clinical history. The data were produced by immunoSEQ multiplex PCR, yet TCRdb's version contains in-frame clones alone and is incomplete. This sample yields 150,000 to 250,000 clones, of which roughly 82% are seen a single time; 12% belongs to the top ten. Germline CDR1 is MGHDK and CDR2 is SYGVNS. Trimming took off 3 bases at V and 1 base at J, with 11 bases between the two ends. This CDR3 is 15 amino acids long.

Sequenced material: PBMCs or T cells enriched from blood (not recorded which). The chain employs TRBV25-1 and TRBJ2-3; perhaps TRBD1 as D (6 bases). The TCR comes from a man aged 35-49 years who had recovered from COVID-19. The CDR3 spells CASSDYAGGTDTQYF. The CDR3 coding sequence is TGTGCCAGCAGTGATTATGCAGGGGGCACAGATACGCAGTATTTT.